These 2 T cell receptor beta chains were sequenced from one sample in a study of blood T cells in healthy people across ages (dated by TCRdb to the mid-2010s). To prepare the library, 5' RACE was applied. Reads for this sample came from an Illumina HiSeq 2500. A second PCR of roughly 7 to 12 cycles was run with a J-beta primer mix and a sample-barcoded 5' primer. TCRdb applied fastp at Q25 and MiXCR to the public reads, then kept only in-frame beta chains. Rows with a matching CDR3 protein are joined into one entry that keeps the most common DNA and genes. This sample holds some 700,000 distinct CDR3 sequences; 20% to 25% were observed only once. Less than 25% of the sample is in the top ten clones. Specimen: blood. These receptor sequences come from a man aged 65 to 85 in good health.

Points on this clonotype: An end of the junction does not agree with germline; a read error may underlie this. The chain has TRBV20-1 and TRBJ2-7; 7 bases map to TRBD2. CDR1 and CDR2 from the germline V gene are DFQATT and SNEGSKA (reference sequence). This CDR3 spans 14 amino acids. DNA of the CDR3: TGCAGTGCTAGAGATAGAGACGGGGGGAACCCTGCGAACTTC. The encoded protein is CSARDRDGGNPANF.

In its sample, this clonotype was seen a few times. This sequence joins TRBV7-6 and TRBJ2-7; TRBD1 matches at 8 bases. The DNA end is more similar to TRBJ2-5, so the J call may be wrong. This CDR3 spans 14 amino acids. Per germline, CDR1 SGHVS and CDR2 FNYEAQ. The CDR3 reads CASSARQGIQTQYF. The CDR3 region has the DNA TGTGCCAGCAGCGCCCGACAGGGGATACAGACCCAGTACTTC.